What follows is one TCR beta chain and its context. The target antigen is unknown. The sample comes from a study of shared clonotypes between healthy human individuals. Looking at the study overall: Serving as donors were a couple of women and a few men, whose ages spanned 18 to 49.

CDR3 size: 16 residues. CDR1 is SGHNT, CDR2 YYREEE, per germline (reference sequence). The J segment lost 1 base and the V segment lost 0 bases, leaving 7 bases of the junction unmatched. Repertoires were generated with immunoSEQ multiplex PCR, while TCRdb's copy carries only in-frame clones and drops some. The sample shows under 1,900,000 clones, approximately 98.5% of them seen only once. Study-wide points: Investigators expected sequencing depth to affect clonotype sharing among donors. Naive CD4 clonotype sharing across a few donors was about 5%.

Sequenced material: naive CD4+ T cells sorted from blood. The subset is: CD45RA+ positively selected. This TCR derives from a man aged 30 to 39 in good health. This chain uses TRBV5-4 with TRBJ2-7; 7 bases line up with TRBD2. The CDR3 DNA sequence: TGTGCCAGCAGCTTGGAAGCGGGACTGCGATCCTACGAGCAGTACTTC. Translation: CASSLEAGLRSYEQYF.